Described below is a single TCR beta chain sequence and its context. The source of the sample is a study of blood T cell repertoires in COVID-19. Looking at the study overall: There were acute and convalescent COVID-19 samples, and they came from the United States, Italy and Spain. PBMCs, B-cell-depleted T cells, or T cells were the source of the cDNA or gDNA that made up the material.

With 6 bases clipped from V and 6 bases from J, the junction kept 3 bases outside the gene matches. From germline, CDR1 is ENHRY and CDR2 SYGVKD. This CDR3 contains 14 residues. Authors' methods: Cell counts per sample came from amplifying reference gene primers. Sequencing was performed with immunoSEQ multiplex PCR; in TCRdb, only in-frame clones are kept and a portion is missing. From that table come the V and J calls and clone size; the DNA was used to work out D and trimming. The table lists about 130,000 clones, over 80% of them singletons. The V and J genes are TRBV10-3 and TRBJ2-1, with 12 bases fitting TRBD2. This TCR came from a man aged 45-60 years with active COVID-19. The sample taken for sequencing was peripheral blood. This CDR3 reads CAISGLAGRNEQFF. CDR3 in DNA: TGTGCCATCAGCGGACTAGCGGGGCGCAATGAGCAGTTCTTC.